The 2 T cell receptor beta chains listed next were all sequenced from one sample in a study of PD-1 blockade in mismatch repair-deficient tumors. The antigens for these receptors are not known. Sequencing was performed with immunoSEQ multiplex PCR; in TCRdb, only in-frame clones are kept and a portion is missing. The repertoire holds about 14,000 clones, with 86% as singletons. Noted time point: 10-day in vitro stimulation with candidate neoantigen peptide 6. The sample here was cells cultured in vitro, taken from a patient treated with pembrolizumab. The receptors stem from an adult with mismatch repair-deficient cancer.

V usage is TRBV28 and J usage is TRBJ2-7; 9 bases fit TRBD2. The CDR3 has 15 residues. Germline V gives CDR1 MDHEN, CDR2 SYDVKM. V lost 3 bases to trimming and J lost 7 bases; unmatched junction nucleotides: 10. DNA of the CDR3: TGTGCCAGCAGTTTTTGGCGGGAGGGCCGGTGGGAGCAGTACTTC. Translating it yields CASSFWREGRWEQYF.

The chain combines TRBV5-1 with TRBJ1-1; no definite D call. This CDR3 region has 14 residues. Per germline, CDR1 SGHRS and CDR2 YFSETQ. The germline V and J ends were trimmed by 1 base and 2 bases, with 9 bases remaining between them. In DNA, the CDR3 is TGCGCCAGCAGCTTGACGCACTCAAACACTGAAGCTTTCTTT. Protein product: CASSLTHSNTEAFF.